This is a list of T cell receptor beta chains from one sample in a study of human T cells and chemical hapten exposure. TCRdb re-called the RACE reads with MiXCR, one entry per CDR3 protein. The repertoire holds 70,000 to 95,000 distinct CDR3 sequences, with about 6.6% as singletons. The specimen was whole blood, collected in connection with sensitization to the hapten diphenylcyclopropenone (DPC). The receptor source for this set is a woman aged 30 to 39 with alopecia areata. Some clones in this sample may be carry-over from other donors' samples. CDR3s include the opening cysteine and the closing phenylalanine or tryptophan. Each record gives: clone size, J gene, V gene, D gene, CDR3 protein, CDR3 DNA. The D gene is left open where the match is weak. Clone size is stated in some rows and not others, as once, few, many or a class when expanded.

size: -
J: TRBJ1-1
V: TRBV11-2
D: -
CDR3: CASSWGIVNTEAFF
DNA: TGTGCCAGCAGCTGGGGCATCGTGAACACTGAAGCTTTCTTT

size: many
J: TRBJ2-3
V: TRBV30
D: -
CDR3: CAWSVSRWDPASTDTQYF
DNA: TGTGCCTGGAGTGTATCTCGATGGGACCCCGCTAGCACAGATACGCAGTATTTT

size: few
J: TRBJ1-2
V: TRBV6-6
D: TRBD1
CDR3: CASTYTLRQGGYGYTF
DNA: TGTGCCAGCACCTACACCCTTAGACAGGGGGGATATGGCTACACCTTC

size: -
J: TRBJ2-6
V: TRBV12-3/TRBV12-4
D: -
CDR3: CASSFDKRPGANVLTF
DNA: TGTGCCAGCAGTTTTGACAAGCGGCCTGGGGCCAACGTCCTGACTTTC

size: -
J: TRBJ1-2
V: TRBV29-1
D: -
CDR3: CSVGDYVYTF
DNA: TGCAGCGTTGGAGACTATGTCTACACCTTC

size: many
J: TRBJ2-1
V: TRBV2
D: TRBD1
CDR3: CAGYGSKGASYNEQFF
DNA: TGTGCCGGTTATGGGTCAAAGGGGGCCTCCTACAATGAGCAGTTCTTC

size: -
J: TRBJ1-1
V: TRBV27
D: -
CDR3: CASSPQGFYTEAFF
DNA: TGTGCCAGCAGTCCCCAGGGGTTTTACACTGAAGCTTTCTTT

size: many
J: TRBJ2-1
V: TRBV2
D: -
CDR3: CASTQGRDEQFF
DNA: TGTGCCAGCACCCAGGGACGGGATGAGCAGTTCTTC

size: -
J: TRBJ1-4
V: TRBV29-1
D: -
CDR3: CSASTATNEKLFF
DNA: TGCAGCGCGTCGACAGCAACTAATGAAAAACTGTTTTTT

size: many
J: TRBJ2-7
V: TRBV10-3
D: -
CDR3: CAISSLTGSAYEQYF
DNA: TGTGCCATCAGTTCACTTACCGGGTCGGCCTACGAGCAGTACTTC

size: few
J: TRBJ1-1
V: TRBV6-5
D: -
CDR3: CASSYEYRNTEAFF
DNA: TGTGCCAGCAGTTACGAGTACAGGAACACTGAAGCTTTCTTT

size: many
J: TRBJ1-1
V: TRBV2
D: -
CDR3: CASSWTLMNTEAFF
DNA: TGTGCCAGCAGTTGGACCCTAATGAACACTGAAGCTTTCTTT

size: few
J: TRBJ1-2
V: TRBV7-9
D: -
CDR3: CASSLLDSLNYGYTF
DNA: TGTGCCAGCAGCTTATTGGACAGTCTTAACTATGGCTACACCTTC

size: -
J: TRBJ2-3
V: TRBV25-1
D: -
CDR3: CASSEWGGTDTQYF
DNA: TGTGCCAGCAGTGAATGGGGGGGCACAGATACGCAGTATTTT

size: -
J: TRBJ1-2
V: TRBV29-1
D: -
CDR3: CSVGIQGKGGYTF
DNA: TGCAGCGTTGGAATACAGGGCAAAGGGGGCTACACCTTC

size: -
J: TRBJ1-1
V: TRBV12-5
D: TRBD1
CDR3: CASGPGTGGTEAFF
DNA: TGTGCTAGTGGCCCTGGGACAGGGGGCACTGAAGCTTTCTTT

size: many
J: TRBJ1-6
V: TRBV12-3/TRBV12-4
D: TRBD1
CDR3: CASRRDRANSPLHF
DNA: TGTGCCAGCAGAAGGGACAGGGCGAATTCACCCCTCCACTTT

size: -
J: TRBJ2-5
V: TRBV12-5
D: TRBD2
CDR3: CASGPAGTSRAKTQYF
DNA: TGTGCTAGTGGGCCCGCCGGGACTAGCAGGGCAAAGACCCAGTACTTC

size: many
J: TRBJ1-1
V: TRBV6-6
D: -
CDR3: CASSYSGATFEAFF
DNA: TGTGCCAGCAGTTACTCTGGAGCAACGTTTGAAGCTTTCTTT

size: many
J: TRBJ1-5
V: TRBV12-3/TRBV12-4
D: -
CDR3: CASSLGGSQPQHF
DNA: TGTGCCAGCAGTTTAGGGGGTTCTCAGCCCCAGCATTTT

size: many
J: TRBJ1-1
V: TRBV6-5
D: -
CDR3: CASSRWASMNTEAFF
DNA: TGTGCCAGCTCCAGATGGGCATCTATGAACACTGAAGCTTTCTTT

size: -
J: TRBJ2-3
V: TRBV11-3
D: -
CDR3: CASSSRNRDTDTQYF
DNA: TGTGCCAGCAGCTCGCGGAACAGGGATACAGATACGCAGTATTTT

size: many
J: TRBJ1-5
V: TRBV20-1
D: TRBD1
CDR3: CSARTTGLSNQPQHF
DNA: TGCAGTGCTAGAACGACAGGGTTAAGCAATCAGCCCCAGCATTTT

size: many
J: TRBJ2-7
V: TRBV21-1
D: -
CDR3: CASSQHLSLQYF
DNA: TGTGCCAGCAGCCAACACCTTAGCCTGCAGTACTTC

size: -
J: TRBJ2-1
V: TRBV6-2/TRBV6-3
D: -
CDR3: CASTRGGNNEQFF
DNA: TGTGCCAGCACACGGGGCGGAAACAATGAGCAGTTCTTC

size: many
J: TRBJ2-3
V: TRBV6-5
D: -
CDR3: CASSYSFRTSSTDTQYF
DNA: TGTGCCAGCAGTTACTCATTCCGGACATCAAGCACAGATACGCAGTATTTT

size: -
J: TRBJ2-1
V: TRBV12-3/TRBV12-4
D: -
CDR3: CASDSGPSSYNEQFF
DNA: TGTGCCAGCGATTCCGGACCAAGCTCCTACAATGAGCAGTTCTTC

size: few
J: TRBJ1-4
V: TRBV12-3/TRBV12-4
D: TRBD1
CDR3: CASSPRTGGLGSTIF
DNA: TGTGCCAGCAGTCCCAGGACAGGGGGCCTGGGATCGACCATTTTT

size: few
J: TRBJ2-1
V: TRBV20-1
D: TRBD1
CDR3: CSAETDRGPYNEQFF
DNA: TGCAGTGCAGAAACCGACAGGGGACCCTACAATGAGCAGTTCTTC

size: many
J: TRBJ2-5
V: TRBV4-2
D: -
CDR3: CASSQVIAEGTQYF
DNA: TGTGCCAGCAGCCAAGTAATTGCGGAGGGGACCCAGTACTTC

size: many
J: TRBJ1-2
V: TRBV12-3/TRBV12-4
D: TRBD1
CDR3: CASSLGTGGYGYTF
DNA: TGTGCCAGCAGTTTGGGTACAGGGGGCTATGGCTACACCTTC

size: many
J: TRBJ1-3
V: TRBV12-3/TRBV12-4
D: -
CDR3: CASSRQDSGNTIYF
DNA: TGTGCCAGCAGCCGACAGGACTCTGGAAACACCATATATTTT

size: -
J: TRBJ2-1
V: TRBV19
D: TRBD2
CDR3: CASSMGGSYNEQFF
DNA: TGTGCCAGTAGTATGGGGGGGTCCTACAATGAGCAGTTCTTC

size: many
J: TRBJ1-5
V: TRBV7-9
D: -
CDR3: CASSLTRDQPQHF
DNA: TGTGCCAGCAGCTTAACCCGGGATCAGCCCCAGCATTTT

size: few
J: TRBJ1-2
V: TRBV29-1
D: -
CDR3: CSVITQTVYGYTF
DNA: TGCAGCGTCATTACACAGACGGTCTATGGCTACACCTTC

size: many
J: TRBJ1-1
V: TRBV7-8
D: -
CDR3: CASSNRPLRGRDTEAFF
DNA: TGTGCCAGCAGCAACCGCCCCCTCAGGGGCCGGGACACTGAAGCTTTCTTT

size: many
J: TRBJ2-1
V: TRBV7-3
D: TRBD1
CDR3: CASSLEGARYNEQFF
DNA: TGTGCCAGCAGCTTAGAGGGGGCGCGTTACAATGAGCAGTTCTTC

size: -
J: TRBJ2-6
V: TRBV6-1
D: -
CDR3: CASSEAGGANVLTF
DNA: TGTGCCAGCAGTGAAGCTGGAGGGGCCAACGTCCTGACTTTC

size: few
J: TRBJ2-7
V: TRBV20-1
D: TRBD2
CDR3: CSAQAFGGSTYEQYF
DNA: TGCAGTGCCCAAGCCTTCGGGGGGTCCACCTACGAGCAGTACTTC

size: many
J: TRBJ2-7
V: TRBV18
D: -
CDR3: CASSGGRATYEQYF
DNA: TGTGCCAGCTCAGGCGGCAGGGCCACCTACGAGCAGTACTTC

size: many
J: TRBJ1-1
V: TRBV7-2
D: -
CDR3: CASSLVFKDTEAFF
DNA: TGTGCCAGCAGCTTAGTTTTCAAGGACACTGAAGCTTTCTTT

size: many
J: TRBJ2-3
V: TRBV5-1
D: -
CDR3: CASSLGRRTDTQYF
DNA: TGCGCCAGCAGTCTGGGACGGCGCACAGATACGCAGTATTTT

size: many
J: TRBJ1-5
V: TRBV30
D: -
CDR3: CAWSEAGLGNQPQHF
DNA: TGTGCCTGGAGTGAGGCGGGTCTGGGCAATCAGCCCCAGCATTTT

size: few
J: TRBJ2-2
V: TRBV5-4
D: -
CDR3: CASAPTAGELFF
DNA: TGTGCCAGCGCCCCGACAGCCGGGGAGCTGTTTTTT

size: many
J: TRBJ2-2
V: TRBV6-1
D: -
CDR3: CAPRGRVGATGELFF
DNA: TGTGCCCCCCGGGGCAGGGTGGGGGCTACCGGGGAGCTGTTTTTT

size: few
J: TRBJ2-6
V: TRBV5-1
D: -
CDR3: CASSRDGSGANVLTF
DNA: TGCGCCAGCAGCCGGGACGGCTCTGGGGCCAACGTCCTGACTTTC

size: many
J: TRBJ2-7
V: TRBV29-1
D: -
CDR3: CSVVHGYEQYF
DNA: TGCAGCGTTGTCCACGGTTACGAGCAGTACTTC

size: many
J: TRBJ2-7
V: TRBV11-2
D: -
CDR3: CASSLGLGPYEQYF
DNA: TGTGCCAGCAGCTTAGGACTCGGCCCCTACGAGCAGTACTTC

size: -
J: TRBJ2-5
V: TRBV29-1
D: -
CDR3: CSSAGLQETQYF
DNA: TGCAGCTCTGCCGGGTTACAAGAGACCCAGTACTTC

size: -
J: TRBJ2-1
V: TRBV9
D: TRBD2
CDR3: CASSVSSGSYNEQFF
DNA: TGTGCCAGCAGCGTATCTAGCGGGTCCTACAATGAGCAGTTCTTC

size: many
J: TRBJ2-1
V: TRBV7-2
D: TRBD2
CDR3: CASSLESGGAREQFF
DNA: TGTGCCAGCAGCTTAGAAAGCGGGGGGGCTCGGGAGCAGTTCTTC

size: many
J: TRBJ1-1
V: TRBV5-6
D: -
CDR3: CASSFQGTEAFF
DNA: TGTGCCAGCAGCTTCCAGGGGACTGAAGCTTTCTTT

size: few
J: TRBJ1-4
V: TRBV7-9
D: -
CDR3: CASSWATNVATNEKLFF
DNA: TGTGCCAGCAGCTGGGCGACCAATGTTGCAACTAATGAAAAACTGTTTTTT

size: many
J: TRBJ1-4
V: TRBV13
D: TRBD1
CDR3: CASSSGQVYEKLFF
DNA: TGTGCCAGCAGCTCGGGACAGGTGTATGAAAAACTGTTTTTT

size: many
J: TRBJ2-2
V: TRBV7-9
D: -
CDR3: CASSFLAGRLNTGELFF
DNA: TGTGCCAGCAGCTTTTTGGCGGGTCGATTAAACACCGGGGAGCTGTTTTTT

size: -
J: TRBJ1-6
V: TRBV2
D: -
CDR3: CASSLPAGNSPLHF
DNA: TGTGCCAGCAGTCTCCCCGCGGGAAATTCACCCCTCCACTTT

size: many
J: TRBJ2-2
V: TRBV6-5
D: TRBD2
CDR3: CASSYSITSVNTGELFF
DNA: TGTGCCAGCAGTTACTCGATCACTAGCGTTAACACCGGGGAGCTGTTTTTT

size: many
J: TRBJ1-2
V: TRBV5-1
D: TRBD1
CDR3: CASSPGQGFERDGYTF
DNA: TGCGCCAGCAGCCCAGGACAGGGTTTTGAGAGGGATGGCTACACCTTC

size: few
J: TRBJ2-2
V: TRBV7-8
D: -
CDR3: CASSLGAGKTGELFF
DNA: TGTGCCAGCAGCTTAGGGGCAGGGAAAACCGGGGAGCTGTTTTTT